The 24 T cell receptor beta chains below all came from one sample that was sequenced in a study of vaccination effects on CD4 cells after COVID-19 (dated by TCRdb to 2021 to 2024). The ViraFEST assay stimulated PBMC with viral peptide pools and then used TCR sequencing to identify antigen-specific CD4+ T cell clonotypes by expansion. After 10 days of culture, CD4+ T cells were isolated with the EasySep CD4+ T cell isolation kit. PCR-confirmed SARS-CoV-2 infection had occurred in convalescent patients between March and December 2020, before the Alpha, Beta and Delta variants emerged in the United States. Library construction relied on the immunoSEQ multiplex PCR assay. TCRdb stores this immuneACCESS table with in-frame sequences only. Part of the clones is absent; in the studies checked, under half of the shortfall reflects unresolved V genes, and no reason is known for the rest. The table for this sample lists roughly 70,000 clones; more than 65% of them were counted only once. The biggest ten clones account for around 5% of the sample.

Their antigen targets remain unknown. The source material was CD4+ T cells from PBMCs cultured with HIV peptides, sampled before COVID-19 vaccination. In light of the paper, this sample's cell subset or site label describes: HIV-1 Nef peptide pool negative control/reference culture. Receptors originate from a human donor who had a prior SARS-CoV-2 infection.

The J gene is TRBJ1-4, the V gene TRBV7-9; D remains ambiguous. CDR3 length: 14 amino acids. Germline V lookup: CDR1 SEHNR, CDR2 FQNEAQ (reference sequence). The V gene lost 5 bases and the J gene lost 0 bases, with 7 bases spanning the gap. The CDR3 loop is CASSLYATNEKLFF. Here the CDR3 DNA reads TGTGCCAGCAGCCTCTACGCAACTAATGAAAAACTGTTTTTT.

The chain links TRBV11-2 to TRBJ2-2; TRBD2 might be the D (5 bases). The V gene lost 5 bases and the J gene lost 4 bases, with 11 bases spanning the gap. CDR1 SGHAT and CDR2 FQNNGV come from the germline V gene. This CDR3 region has 14 residues. CDR3 loop: CASSTGLSTGELFF. As DNA, the CDR3 is TGTGCCAGCAGCACCGGACTGAGCACCGGGGAGCTGTTTTTT.

This sequence joins TRBV7-3 and TRBJ1-2, with D perhaps matching TRBD1 (5 bases). CDR3 length: 13 amino acids. Germline CDR1 and CDR2: SGHTA and FQGTGA. Trimming pared 5 bases from V and 8 bases from J, leaving 15 bases between. CDR3 bases: TGTGCCAGCAGCCGCCTTGGGGGTCAAGGCTACACCTTC. Its translation is CASSRLGGQGYTF.

The chain joins TRBV18 to TRBJ2-7, with 8 bases lining up with TRBD2. With V trimmed by 6 bases and J by 4 bases, 11 bases remained unmatched. The germline V gene has CDR1 KGHSH and CDR2 LQKENI. The CDR3 runs 15 residues. The CDR3 coding sequence is TGTGCCAGCTCGTCAGGGGTTAGCGGGATTTACGAGCAGTACTTC. This gives the protein CASSSGVSGIYEQYF.

This clone was detected once. One junction end disagrees with the germline gene, perhaps due to a read error. J is TRBJ2-3 and V is TRBV2, with D possibly being TRBD2 (5 bases). CDR1 SNHLY and CDR2 FYNNEI come from the germline V gene. The CDR3 extends over 9 amino acids. The CDR3 region is CASGEIAIF. The CDR3 DNA follows: TGTGCCAGCGGGGAGATTGCGATATTT.

The chain combines TRBV6-5 with TRBJ2-2, with 7 positions matching TRBD2. Unmatched junction bases numbered 7, after V lost 5 bases and J lost 4 bases. Germline CDR1 MNHEY, CDR2 SVGAGI. This CDR3 is 15 amino acids long. The CDR3 protein is CASSPLREVTGELFF. The DNA of the CDR3 is TGTGCCAGCAGTCCGCTTCGGGAGGTCACCGGGGAGCTGTTTTTT.

The chain carries TRBV6-6 and TRBJ2-1; D is possibly TRBD2 (6 bases). The CDR3 consists of 13 residues. Trimming pared 8 bases from V and 0 bases from J, leaving 8 bases between. The germline V gene has CDR1 MNHNY and CDR2 SVGAGI (reference sequence). CDR3 DNA: TGTGCCAGCGACGGGGGCTCCTACAATGAGCAGTTCTTC. Translated, it gives CASDGGSYNEQFF.

Many counts were recorded for this clone. The chain joins TRBV5-4 to TRBJ1-6; a possible D gene is TRBD1 (5 bases). Trimming shortened V by 4 bases and J by 5 bases, and 13 bases separated the two germline ends. This CDR3 comprises 15 residues. The germline CDR1 and CDR2 sequences are SGHNT and YYREEE (reference sequence). CDR3 region: CASSPGWGDNSPLHF. The DNA of the CDR3 is TGTGCCAGCAGCCCCGGGTGGGGGGATAATTCACCCCTCCACTTT.

V usage is TRBV5-6 and J usage is TRBJ2-1, with a tentative D call TRBD2 (5 bases). The CDR3 is 15 residues long. The V and J ends lost 0 bases and 2 bases respectively, with 9 bases between them. CDR1 is SGHDT and CDR2 is YYEEEE in the germline V gene. The CDR3 loop reads CASSLGGVTYNEQFF. Written as DNA, the CDR3 is TGTGCCAGCAGCTTGGGGGGAGTGACCTACAATGAGCAGTTCTTC.

This chain connects TRBV7-2 to TRBJ2-3, with 13 nucleotides matching TRBD2. The V and J ends lost 3 bases and 4 bases, in that order; junction bases with no gene match: 4. Germline assignment: CDR1 SGHTA and CDR2 FQGNSA. The CDR3 runs to 16 residues. The CDR3 sequence: CASSLLGLAGSDTQYF. In DNA form, the CDR3 reads TGTGCCAGCAGCTTGTTGGGACTAGCGGGATCAGATACGCAGTATTTT.

In this sample, this clone turned up a few times. V usage is TRBV5-1 and J usage is TRBJ2-3, with D maybe TRBD2 (6 bases). The CDR3 length is 15 residues. Germline V gene data show CDR1 as SGHRS and CDR2 as YFSETQ. V was trimmed by 2 bases and J by 4 bases, leaving 14 bases between them. CDR3 in DNA: TGCGCCAGCAGCTTAGGAGGGCCTTTGGCAGATACGCAGTATTTT. Its translation: CASSLGGPLADTQYF.

This clone was recorded a few times. The rearrangement uses TRBV6-6 and TRBJ1-5, with a possible D match to TRBD1 (5 bases). Per germline, CDR1 MNHNY and CDR2 SVGAGI (reference sequence). The CDR3 is made up of 15 amino acids. Trimming removed 7 bases from V and 3 bases from J, with 16 bases in between. In nucleotides, the CDR3 is TGTGCCAGCACCGAACCCGACAGTGTCAATCAGCCCCAGCATTTT. Its translation is CASTEPDSVNQPQHF.

The rearrangement links TRBV18 to TRBJ2-5, with 7 bases lining up with TRBD2. Unmatched junction bases numbered 4, after V lost 1 base and J lost 2 bases. CDR3 length equals 15 residues. The germline V gene has CDR1 KGHSH and CDR2 LQKENI. This CDR3 is CASSPLAGLQETQYF. The CDR3 nucleotides are TGTGCCAGCTCACCACTAGCGGGCCTTCAAGAGACCCAGTACTTC.

The chain employs TRBV18 and TRBJ2-3; 10 bases fit TRBD2. This CDR3 is built from 15 residues. V was clipped by 5 bases and J by 9 bases; unmatched bases: 11. Germline CDR1 reads KGHSH; CDR2 reads LQKENI. This chain's CDR3 is CASSSQQRGGPTQYF. The CDR3 region has the DNA TGTGCCAGCTCATCCCAACAGCGGGGGGGTCCAACGCAGTATTTT. The full variable domain, rest sourced from reference TRBV18 and TRBJ2-3, is NAGVMQNPRHLVRRRGQEARLRCSPMKGHSHVYWYRQLPEEGLKFMVYLQKENIIDESGMPKERFSAEFPKEGPSILRIQQVVRGDSAAYFCASSSQQRGGPTQYFGPGTRLTVL.

The chain carries TRBV6-5 and TRBJ1-2; D is ambiguous. V was clipped by 0 bases and J by 8 bases, with 10 bases between them. The CDR3 runs to 13 residues. Per the germline V gene, CDR1 is MNHEY and CDR2 is SVGAGI. The CDR3 DNA follows: TGTGCCAGCAGTTACTCGGAGATGGGGGGCTACACCTTC. Translation: CASSYSEMGGYTF.

The J gene is TRBJ2-3, the V gene TRBV19, with a possible D match to TRBD2 (6 bases). The CDR3 consists of 17 residues. Germline assignment: CDR1 LNHDA and CDR2 SQIVND (reference sequence). Trimming shortened V by 3 bases and J by 1 base, and 17 bases separated the two germline ends. The CDR3 nucleotides are TGTGCCAGTAGTATTAGCGGTCACGGGATGGGCACAGATACGCAGTATTTT. It translates to CASSISGHGMGTDTQYF.

This chain links TRBV2 with TRBJ2-5; 8 bases align to TRBD1. With 10 bases clipped from V and 4 bases from J, the junction kept 5 bases outside the gene matches. The CDR3 totals 12 residues. Germline-derived CDR1 and CDR2 are SNHLY and FYNNEI. The CDR3 bases are TGTGCCACTCAGGGGGCAGGAGAGACCCAGTACTTC. Translation gives CATQGAGETQYF.

The chain uses TRBV12-3 or TRBV12-4 and TRBJ2-5, with D hard to call. The CDR3 length is 13 residues. V was cut by 3 bases and J by 2 bases, with 7 bases left in between. CDR3 protein: CASSFWGQETQYF. CDR3 coding DNA: TGTGCCAGCAGTTTTTGGGGTCAAGAGACCCAGTACTTC.

The J gene is TRBJ2-7, the V gene TRBV5-1; 8 bases are shared with TRBD2. The CDR3 is made up of 17 amino acids. The V and J ends lost 0 bases and 1 base, in that order; junction bases with no gene match: 9. Germline V gene lookup returns CDR1 SGHRS and CDR2 YFSETQ. CDR3 coding DNA: TGCGCCAGCAGCTTGGGTTCGGGGGGGTCCCAATCCTACGAGCAGTACTTC. Protein: CASSLGSGGSQSYEQYF.

The chain links TRBV3-1 (or the pseudogene TRBV3-2) to TRBJ2-5; no firm D call. CDR3 length: 11 amino acids. Trimming left V 8 bases short and J 1 base short, with 5 bases between. Germline V gene data show CDR1 as LGHDT and CDR2 as YNNKEL (reference sequence). CDR3 protein: CASLSQETQYF. Written as DNA, the CDR3 is TGTGCCAGCTTAAGCCAAGAGACCCAGTACTTC.

This sequence joins TRBV28 and TRBJ2-7; 11 positions agree with TRBD2. CDR1 is MDHEN and CDR2 is SYDVKM in the germline V gene. The CDR3 runs 17 residues. Trimming at V came to 0 bases and at J to 6 bases, leaving 10 bases not matched to a gene. The DNA of the CDR3 is TGTGCCAGCAGTTTATGGGGGGTCCTAGCGGGAGGTCGCGAGCAGTACTTC. It translates to CASSLWGVLAGGREQYF.

This clone came up a few times. The V call is TRBV4-1, the J call TRBJ1-1; 8 bases match TRBD1. The trim removed 1 base at V and 0 bases at J, leaving 13 bases unmatched. This CDR3 region has 19 residues. Germline V lookup: CDR1 MGHRA, CDR2 YSYEKL. The CDR3 sequence: CASSQAHITRGRMNTEAFF. In DNA form, the CDR3 reads TGCGCCAGCAGCCAAGCTCATATCACCAGGGGGCGGATGAACACTGAAGCTTTCTTT.

CDR3 loop: CASSAQINTGELFF. CDR3 nucleotide sequence: TGTGCCAGCAGTGCGCAGATAAACACCGGGGAGCTGTTTTTT. J is TRBJ2-2 and V is TRBV2; D remains unclear. The germline V and J ends were trimmed by 4 bases and 2 bases, with 8 bases remaining between them. CDR1 and CDR2 (germline): SNHLY, FYNNEI. The CDR3 totals 14 residues.

The V call is TRBV5-4, the J call TRBJ1-2; D may be TRBD1 (6 bases). The CDR3 consists of 15 residues. Germline CDR1 and CDR2: SGHNT and YYREEE (reference sequence). Between the trimmed V and J ends, which lost 6 bases and 4 bases, there was a span of 19 bases. CDR3 nucleotide sequence: TGTGCCAGCACACCGAACCCCGGACAGCCCTATGGCTACACCTTC. This translates into CASTPNPGQPYGYTF. The variable domain in full, completed from reference TRBV5-4 and TRBJ1-2, reads ETGVTQSPTHLIKTRGQQVTLRCSSQSGHNTVSWYQQALGQGPQFIFQYYREEENGRGNFPPRFSGLQFPNYSSELNVNALELDDSALYLCASTPNPGQPYGYTFGSGTRLTVV.